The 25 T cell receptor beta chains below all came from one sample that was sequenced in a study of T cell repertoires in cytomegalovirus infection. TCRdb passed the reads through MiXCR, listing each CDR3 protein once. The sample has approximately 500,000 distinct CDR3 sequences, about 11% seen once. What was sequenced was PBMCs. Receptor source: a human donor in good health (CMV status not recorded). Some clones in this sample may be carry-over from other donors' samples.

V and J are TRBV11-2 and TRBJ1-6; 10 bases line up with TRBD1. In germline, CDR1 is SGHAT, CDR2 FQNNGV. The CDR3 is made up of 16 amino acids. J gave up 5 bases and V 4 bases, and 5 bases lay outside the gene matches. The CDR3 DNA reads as TGTGCCAGCAGCTCATTGGACAGGGGGGATAATTCACCCCTCCACTTT. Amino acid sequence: CASSSLDRGDNSPLHF. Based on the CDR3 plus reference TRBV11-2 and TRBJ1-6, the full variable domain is EAGVAQSPRYKIIEKRQSVAFWCNPISGHATLYWYQQILGQGPKLLIQFQNNGVVDDSQLPKDRFSAERLKGVDSTLKIQPAKLEDSAVYLCASSSLDRGDNSPLHFGNGTRLTVT.

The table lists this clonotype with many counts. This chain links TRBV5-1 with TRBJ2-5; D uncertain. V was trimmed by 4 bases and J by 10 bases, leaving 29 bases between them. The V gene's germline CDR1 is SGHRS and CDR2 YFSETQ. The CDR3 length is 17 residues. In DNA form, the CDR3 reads TGCGCCAGCAGCCTTGAGAAGGTCCGGGTTCTCCAAGAAGACCAGTACTTC. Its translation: CASSLEKVRVLQEDQYF.

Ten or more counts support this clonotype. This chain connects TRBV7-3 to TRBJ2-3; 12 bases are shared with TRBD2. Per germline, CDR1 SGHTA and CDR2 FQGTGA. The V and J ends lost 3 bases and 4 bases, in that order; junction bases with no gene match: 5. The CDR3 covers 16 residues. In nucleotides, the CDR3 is TGTGCCAGCAGCTTGGCACTAGCGGGGGGATCAGATACGCAGTATTTT. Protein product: CASSLALAGGSDTQYF.

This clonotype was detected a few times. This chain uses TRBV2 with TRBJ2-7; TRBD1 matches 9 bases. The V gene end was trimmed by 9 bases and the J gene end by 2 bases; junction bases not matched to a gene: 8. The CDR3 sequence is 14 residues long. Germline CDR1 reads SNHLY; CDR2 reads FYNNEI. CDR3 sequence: CASRGGTGTYEQYF. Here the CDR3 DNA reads TGTGCCAGTAGGGGAGGGACAGGGACCTACGAGCAGTACTTC. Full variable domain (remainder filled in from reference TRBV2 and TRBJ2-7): EPEVTQTPSHQVTQMGQEVILRCVPISNHLYFYWYRQILGQKVEFLVSFYNNEISEKSEIFDDQFSVERPDGSNFTLKIRSTKLEDSAMYFCASRGGTGTYEQYFGPGTRLTVT.

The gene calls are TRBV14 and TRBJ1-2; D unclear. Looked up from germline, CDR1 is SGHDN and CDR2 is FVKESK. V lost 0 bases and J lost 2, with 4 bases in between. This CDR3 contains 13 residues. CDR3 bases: TGTGCCAGCAGCCAAGATTACAACTATGGCTACACCTTC. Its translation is CASSQDYNYGYTF.

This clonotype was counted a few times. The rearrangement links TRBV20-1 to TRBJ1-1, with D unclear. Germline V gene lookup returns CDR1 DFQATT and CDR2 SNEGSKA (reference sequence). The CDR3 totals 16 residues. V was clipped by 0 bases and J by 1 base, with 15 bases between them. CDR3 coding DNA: TGCAGTGCTAGAGATAGAAGGAACAGCGAGAACACTGAAGCTTTCTTT. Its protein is CSARDRRNSENTEAFF.

DNA of the CDR3: TGTGCCAGCAGCTTAGGCAGGGCCGCCTCTGGGGCCAACGTCCTGACTTTC. This codes for CASSLGRAASGANVLTF. The V and J genes are TRBV7-3 and TRBJ2-6; the D gene is possibly TRBD1 (5 bases). Trimming pared 2 bases from V and 0 bases from J, leaving 11 bases between. The CDR3 sequence is 17 residues long. The germline gives CDR1 SGHTA, CDR2 FQGTGA.

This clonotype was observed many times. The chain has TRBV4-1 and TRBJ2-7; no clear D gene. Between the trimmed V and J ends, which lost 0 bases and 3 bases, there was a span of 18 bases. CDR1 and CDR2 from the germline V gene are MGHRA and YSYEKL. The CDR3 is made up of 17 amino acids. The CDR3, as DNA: TGCGCCAGCAGCCAAGATGGAGTAGGCAGGTCGTTCTACGAGCAGTACTTC. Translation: CASSQDGVGRSFYEQYF.

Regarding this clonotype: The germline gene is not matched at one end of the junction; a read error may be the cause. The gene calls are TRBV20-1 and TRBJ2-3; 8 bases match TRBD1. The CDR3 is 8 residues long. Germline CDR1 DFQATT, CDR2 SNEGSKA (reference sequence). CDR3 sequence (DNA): TGCAGTGCTAGTGCAGGGGGCTTT. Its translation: CSASAGGF.

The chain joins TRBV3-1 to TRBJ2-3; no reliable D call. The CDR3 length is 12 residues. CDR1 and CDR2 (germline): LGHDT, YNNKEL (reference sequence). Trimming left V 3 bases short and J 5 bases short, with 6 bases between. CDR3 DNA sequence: TGTGCCAGCAGCCAGTCGGAAGATACGCAGTATTTT. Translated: CASSQSEDTQYF.

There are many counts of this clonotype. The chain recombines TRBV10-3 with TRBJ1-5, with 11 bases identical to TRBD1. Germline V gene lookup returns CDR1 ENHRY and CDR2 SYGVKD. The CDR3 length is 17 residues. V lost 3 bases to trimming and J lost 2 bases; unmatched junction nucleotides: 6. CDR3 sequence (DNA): TGTGCCATCAGTGAAGGACAGGGGGCACCAGGCAATCAGCCCCAGCATTTT. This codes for CAISEGQGAPGNQPQHF.

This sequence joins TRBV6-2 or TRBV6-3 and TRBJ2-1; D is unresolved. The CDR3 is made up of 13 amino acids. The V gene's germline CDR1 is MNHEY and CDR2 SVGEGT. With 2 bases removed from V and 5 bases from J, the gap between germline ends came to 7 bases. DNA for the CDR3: TGTGCCAGCAGTTACATATTGAACAATGAGCAGTTCTTC. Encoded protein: CASSYILNNEQFF.

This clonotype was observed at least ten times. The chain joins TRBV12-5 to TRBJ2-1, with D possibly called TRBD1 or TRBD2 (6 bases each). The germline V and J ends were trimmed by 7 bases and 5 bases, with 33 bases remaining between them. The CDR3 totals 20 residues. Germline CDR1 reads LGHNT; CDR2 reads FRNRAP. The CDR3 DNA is TGTGCTAGTGCCACTTCGAGCCGGGACAACTATTTCAGACTAGACAATGAGCAGTTCTTC. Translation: CASATSSRDNYFRLDNEQFF. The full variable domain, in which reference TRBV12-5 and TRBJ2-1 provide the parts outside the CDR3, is DARVTQTPRHKVTEMGQEVTMRCQPILGHNTVFWYRQTMMQGLELLAYFRNRAPLDDSGMPKDRFSAEMPDATLATLKIQPSEPRDSAVYFCASATSSRDNYFRLDNEQFFGPGTRLTVL.

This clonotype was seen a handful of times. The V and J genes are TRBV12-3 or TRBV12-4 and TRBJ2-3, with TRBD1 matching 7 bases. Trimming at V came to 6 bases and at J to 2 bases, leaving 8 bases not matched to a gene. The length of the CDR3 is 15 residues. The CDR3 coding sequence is TGTGCCAGCAGCGTAAAGACAGGGAACACAGATACGCAGTATTTT. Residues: CASSVKTGNTDTQYF.

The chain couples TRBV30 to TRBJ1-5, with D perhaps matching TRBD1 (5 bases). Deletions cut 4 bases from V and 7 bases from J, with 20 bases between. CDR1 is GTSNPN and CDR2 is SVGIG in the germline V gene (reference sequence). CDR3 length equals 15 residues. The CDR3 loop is CAWMQGDSKHQPQHF. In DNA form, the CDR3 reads TGTGCCTGGATGCAGGGCGATAGCAAACACCAGCCCCAGCATTTT.

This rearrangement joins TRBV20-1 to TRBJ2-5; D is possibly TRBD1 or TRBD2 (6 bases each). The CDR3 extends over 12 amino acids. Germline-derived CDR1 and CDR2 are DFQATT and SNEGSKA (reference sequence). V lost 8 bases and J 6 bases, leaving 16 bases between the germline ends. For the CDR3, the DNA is TGCAGTAGCGTTTCTCGGGGGCAGACCCAGTACTTC. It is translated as CSSVSRGQTQYF.

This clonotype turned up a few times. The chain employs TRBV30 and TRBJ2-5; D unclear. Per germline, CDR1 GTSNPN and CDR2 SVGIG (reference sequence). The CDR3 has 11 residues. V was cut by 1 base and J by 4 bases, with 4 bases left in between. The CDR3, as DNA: TGTGCCTGGAGTGGTCGAGAGACCCAGTACTTC. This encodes CAWSGRETQYF. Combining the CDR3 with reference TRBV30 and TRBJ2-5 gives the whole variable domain SQTIHQWPATLVQPVGSPLSLECTVEGTSNPNLYWYRQAAGRGLQLLFYSVGIGQISSEVPQNLSASRPQDRQFILSSKKLLLSDSGFYLCAWSGRETQYFGPGTRLLVL.

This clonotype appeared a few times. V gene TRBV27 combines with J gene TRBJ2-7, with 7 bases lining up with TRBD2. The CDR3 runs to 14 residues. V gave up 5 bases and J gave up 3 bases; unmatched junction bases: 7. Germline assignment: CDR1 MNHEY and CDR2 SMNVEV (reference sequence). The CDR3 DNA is TGTGCCAGCAGTCCCCTCCGGGACTACTACGAGCAGTACTTC. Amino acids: CASSPLRDYYEQYF.

The CDR3 protein is CASSLRGFQRDEQFF. The CDR3 nucleotides read TGTGCCAGCAGCCTCAGAGGTTTCCAAAGGGATGAGCAGTTCTTC. The chain links TRBV3-1 to TRBJ2-1; D remains ambiguous. Per germline, CDR1 LGHDT and CDR2 YNNKEL (reference sequence). This CDR3 contains 15 residues. V lost 4 bases, J lost 8 bases, and 18 bases lay in between.

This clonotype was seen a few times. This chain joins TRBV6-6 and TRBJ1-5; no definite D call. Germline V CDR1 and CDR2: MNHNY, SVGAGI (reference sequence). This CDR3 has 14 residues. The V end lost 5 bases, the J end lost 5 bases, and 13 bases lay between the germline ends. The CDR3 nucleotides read TGTGCCAGCAGTATGGTAACAGCCTATCAGCCCCAGCATTTT. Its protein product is CASSMVTAYQPQHF.

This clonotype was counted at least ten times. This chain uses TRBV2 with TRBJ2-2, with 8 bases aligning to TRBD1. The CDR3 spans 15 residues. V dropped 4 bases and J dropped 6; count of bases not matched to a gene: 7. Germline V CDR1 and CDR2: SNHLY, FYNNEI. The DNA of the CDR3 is TGTGCCAGCAGTGGGGGCAGGGGGCGCCCCGGGGAGCTGTTTTTT. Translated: CASSGGRGRPGELFF.

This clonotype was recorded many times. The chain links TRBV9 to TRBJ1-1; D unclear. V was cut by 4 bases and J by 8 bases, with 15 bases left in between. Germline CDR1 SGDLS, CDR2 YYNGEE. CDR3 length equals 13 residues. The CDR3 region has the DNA TGTGCCAGCAGCCGCCGCCCGGCCGAAGAAGCTTTCTTT. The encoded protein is CASSRRPAEEAFF.

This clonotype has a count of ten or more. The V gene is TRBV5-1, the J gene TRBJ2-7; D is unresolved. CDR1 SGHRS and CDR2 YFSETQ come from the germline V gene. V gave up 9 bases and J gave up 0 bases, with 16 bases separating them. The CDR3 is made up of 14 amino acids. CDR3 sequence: CATRQETLSYEQYF. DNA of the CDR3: TGCGCCACCCGCCAGGAGACACTCTCCTACGAGCAGTACTTC.

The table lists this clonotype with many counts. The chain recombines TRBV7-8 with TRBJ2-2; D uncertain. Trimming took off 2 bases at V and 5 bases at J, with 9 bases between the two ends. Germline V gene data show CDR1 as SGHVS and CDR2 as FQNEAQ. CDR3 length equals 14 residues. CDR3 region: CASSLPLRTGELFF. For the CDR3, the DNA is TGTGCCAGCAGCTTACCCCTTAGAACCGGGGAGCTGTTTTTT.

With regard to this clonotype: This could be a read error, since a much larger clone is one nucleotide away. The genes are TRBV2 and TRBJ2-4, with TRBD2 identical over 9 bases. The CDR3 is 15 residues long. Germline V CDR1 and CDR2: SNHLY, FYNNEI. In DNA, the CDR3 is TGTACCAGCAGTGAATATAGCGGGGGTAAAAACATTCAGTACTTC. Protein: CTSSEYSGGKNIQYF.